The T cell receptor (beta chain) under discussion was sequenced for a study of blood T cell repertoires in COVID-19. Study-wide context: In each case, the material was cDNA or gDNA derived from T cells, B-cell-depleted T cells, or PBMCs.

V lost 0 bases to trimming and J lost 4 bases, with 15 bases between them. The CDR3 runs to 16 residues. Germline assignment: CDR1 SGDLS and CDR2 YYNGEE. Authors' processing steps: The assay estimated nucleated cells by amplifying reference gene primers. Profiling relied on immunoSEQ multiplex PCR, and the TCRdb table lists in-frame clones only, not all of them. V, J and clone size reflect that table, while D and trimming were determined from the DNA. The sample lists about 83,000 clones; 86% were seen once. This clonotype originated in a woman older than 75 in a cohort sampled during active or convalescent COVID-19. The source material was peripheral blood. The chain links TRBV9 to TRBJ2-3, with TRBD2 as a possible D gene (6 bases). The CDR3: CASSVGSGEYSDTQYF. In DNA, the CDR3 is TGTGCCAGCAGCGTAGGGTCGGGAGAGTATTCAGATACGCAGTATTTT.